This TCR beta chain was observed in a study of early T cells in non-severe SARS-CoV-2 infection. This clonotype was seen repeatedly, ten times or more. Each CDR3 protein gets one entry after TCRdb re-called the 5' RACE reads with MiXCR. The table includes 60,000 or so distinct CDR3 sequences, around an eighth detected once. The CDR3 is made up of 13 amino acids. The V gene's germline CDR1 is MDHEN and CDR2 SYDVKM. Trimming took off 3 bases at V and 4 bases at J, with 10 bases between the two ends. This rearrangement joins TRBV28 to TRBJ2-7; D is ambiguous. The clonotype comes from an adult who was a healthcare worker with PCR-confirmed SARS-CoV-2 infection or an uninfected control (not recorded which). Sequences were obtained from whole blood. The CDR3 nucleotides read TGTGCCAGCAGTTTCGATGGTGGATACGAGCAGTACTTC. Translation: CASSFDGGYEQYF.